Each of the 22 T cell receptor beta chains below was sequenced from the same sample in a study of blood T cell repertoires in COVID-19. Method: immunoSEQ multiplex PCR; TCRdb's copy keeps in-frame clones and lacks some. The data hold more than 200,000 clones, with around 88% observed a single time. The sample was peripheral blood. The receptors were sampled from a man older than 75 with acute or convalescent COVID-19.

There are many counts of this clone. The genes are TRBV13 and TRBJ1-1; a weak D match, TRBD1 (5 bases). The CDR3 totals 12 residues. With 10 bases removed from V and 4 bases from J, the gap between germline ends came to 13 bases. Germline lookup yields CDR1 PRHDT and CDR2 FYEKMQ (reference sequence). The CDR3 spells CATRGASTEAFF. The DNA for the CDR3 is TGTGCCACTAGGGGCGCGAGCACTGAAGCTTTCTTT.

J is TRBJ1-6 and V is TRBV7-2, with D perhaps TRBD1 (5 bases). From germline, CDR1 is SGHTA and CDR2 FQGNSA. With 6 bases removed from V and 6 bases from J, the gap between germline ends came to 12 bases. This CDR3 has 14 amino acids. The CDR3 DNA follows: TGTGCCAGCAGTTTCCAGGGAAGTAATTCACCCCTCCACTTT. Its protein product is CASSFQGSNSPLHF.

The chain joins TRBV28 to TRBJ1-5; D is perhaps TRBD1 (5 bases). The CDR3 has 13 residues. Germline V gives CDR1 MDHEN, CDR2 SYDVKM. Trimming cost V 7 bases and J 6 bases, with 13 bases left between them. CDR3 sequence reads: CASTVGPTQPQHF. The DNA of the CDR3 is TGTGCCAGCACAGTGGGGCCCACTCAGCCCCAGCATTTT.

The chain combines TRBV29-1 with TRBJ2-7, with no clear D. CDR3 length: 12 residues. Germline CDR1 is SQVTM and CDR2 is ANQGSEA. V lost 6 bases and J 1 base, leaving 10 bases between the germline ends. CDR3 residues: CSVGGQSYEQYF. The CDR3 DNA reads TGCAGCGTGGGTGGGCAGTCCTACGAGCAGTACTTC.

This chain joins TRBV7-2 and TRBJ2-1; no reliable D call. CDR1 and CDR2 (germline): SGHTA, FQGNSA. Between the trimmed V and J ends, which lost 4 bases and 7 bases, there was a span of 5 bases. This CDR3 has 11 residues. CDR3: CASSSINEQFF. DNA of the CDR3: TGTGCCAGCAGCTCTATAAATGAGCAGTTCTTC.

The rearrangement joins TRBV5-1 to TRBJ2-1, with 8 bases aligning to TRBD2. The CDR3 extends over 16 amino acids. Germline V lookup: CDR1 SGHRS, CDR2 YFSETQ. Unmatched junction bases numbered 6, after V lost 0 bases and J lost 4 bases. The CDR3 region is CASSLAPTSVYNEQFF. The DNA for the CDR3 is TGCGCCAGCAGCTTGGCTCCGACTAGCGTATACAATGAGCAGTTCTTC.

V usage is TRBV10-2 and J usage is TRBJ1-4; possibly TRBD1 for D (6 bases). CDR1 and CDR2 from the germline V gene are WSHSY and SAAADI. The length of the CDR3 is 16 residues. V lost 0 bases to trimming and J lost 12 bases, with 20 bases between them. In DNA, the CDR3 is TGCGCCAGCAGTGAGTCTGTACAGGGAGGGAATGGGGAACTGTTTTTT. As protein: CASSESVQGGNGELFF.

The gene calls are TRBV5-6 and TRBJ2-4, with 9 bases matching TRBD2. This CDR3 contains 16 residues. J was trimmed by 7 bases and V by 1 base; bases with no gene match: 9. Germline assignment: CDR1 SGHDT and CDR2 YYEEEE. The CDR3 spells CASSLRVAGARNIQYF. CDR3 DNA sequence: TGTGCCAGCAGCTTGAGGGTAGCGGGAGCGAGGAACATTCAGTACTTC.

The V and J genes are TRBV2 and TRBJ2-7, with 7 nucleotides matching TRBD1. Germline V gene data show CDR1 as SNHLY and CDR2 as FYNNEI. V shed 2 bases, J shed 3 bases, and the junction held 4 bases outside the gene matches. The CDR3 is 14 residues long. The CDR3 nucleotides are TGTGCCAGCAGTGAACGGACAGGAAACTACGAGCAGTACTTC. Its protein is CASSERTGNYEQYF.

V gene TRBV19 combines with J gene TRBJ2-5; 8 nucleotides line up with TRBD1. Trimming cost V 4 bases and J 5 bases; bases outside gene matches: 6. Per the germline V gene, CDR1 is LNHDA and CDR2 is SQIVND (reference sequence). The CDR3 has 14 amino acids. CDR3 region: CASSKTGAGETQYF. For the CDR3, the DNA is TGTGCCAGTAGTAAGACAGGGGCGGGGGAGACCCAGTACTTC.

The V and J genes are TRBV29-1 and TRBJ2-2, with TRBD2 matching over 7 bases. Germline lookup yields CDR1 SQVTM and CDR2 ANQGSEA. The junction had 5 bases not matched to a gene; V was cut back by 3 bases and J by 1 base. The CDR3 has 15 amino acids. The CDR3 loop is CSVDGSSGNTGELFF. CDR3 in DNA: TGCAGCGTTGATGGGTCTAGCGGGAACACCGGGGAGCTGTTTTTT.

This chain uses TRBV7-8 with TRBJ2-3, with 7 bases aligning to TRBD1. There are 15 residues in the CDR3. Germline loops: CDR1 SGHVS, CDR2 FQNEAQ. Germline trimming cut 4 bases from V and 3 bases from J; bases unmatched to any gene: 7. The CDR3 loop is CASSSRQGITDTQYF. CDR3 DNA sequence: TGTGCCAGCAGCTCGCGACAGGGCATTACAGATACGCAGTATTTT.

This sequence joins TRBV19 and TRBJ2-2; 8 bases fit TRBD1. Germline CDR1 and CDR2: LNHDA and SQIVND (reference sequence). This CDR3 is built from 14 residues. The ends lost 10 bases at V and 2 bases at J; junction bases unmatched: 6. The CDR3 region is CATRDRPNTGELFF. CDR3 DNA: TGTGCCACCCGGGACAGGCCTAACACCGGGGAGCTGTTTTTT.

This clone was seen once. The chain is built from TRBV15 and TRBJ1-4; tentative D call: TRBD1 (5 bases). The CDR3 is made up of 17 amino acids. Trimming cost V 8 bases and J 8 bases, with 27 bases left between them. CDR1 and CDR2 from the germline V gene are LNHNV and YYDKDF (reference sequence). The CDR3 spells CATSIDSQHRGREKLFF. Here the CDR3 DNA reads TGTGCCACCTCCATCGATAGCCAACACCGGGGGAGGGAAAAACTGTTTTTT.

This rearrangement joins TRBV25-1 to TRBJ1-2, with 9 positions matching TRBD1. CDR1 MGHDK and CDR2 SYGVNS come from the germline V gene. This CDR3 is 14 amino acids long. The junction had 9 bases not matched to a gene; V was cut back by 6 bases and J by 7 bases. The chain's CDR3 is CASSAQGALGGYTF. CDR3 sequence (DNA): TGTGCCAGCAGCGCACAGGGGGCGCTGGGTGGCTACACCTTC.

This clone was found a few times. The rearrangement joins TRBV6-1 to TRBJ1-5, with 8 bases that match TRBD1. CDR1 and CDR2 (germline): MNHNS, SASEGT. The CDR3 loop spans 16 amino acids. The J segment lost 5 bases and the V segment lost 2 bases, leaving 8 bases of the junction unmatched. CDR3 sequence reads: CASSERGQGIHQPQHF. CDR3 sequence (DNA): TGTGCCAGCAGTGAAAGAGGACAGGGAATACATCAGCCCCAGCATTTT.

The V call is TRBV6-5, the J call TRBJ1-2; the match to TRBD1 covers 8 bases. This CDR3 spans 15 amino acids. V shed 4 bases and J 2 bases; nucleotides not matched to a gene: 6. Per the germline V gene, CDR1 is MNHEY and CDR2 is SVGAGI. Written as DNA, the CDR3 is TGTGCCAGCAGTTTGAACTCAGGGGGCAACTATGGCTACACCTTC. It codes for CASSLNSGGNYGYTF.

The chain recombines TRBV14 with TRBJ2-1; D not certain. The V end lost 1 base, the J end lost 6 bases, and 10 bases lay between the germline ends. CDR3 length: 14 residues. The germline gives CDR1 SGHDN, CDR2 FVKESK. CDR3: CASSQASQVNEQFF. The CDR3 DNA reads TGTGCCAGCAGCCAAGCGTCTCAGGTCAATGAGCAGTTCTTC.

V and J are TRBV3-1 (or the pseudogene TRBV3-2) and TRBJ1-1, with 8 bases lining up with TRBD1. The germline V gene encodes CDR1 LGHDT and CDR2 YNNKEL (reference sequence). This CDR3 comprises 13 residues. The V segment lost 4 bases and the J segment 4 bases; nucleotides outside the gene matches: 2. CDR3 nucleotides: TGTGCCAGCAGCCTTACAGGGGGCACTGAAGCTTTCTTT. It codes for CASSLTGGTEAFF.

CDR3 DNA sequence: TGTGCCAGCAGCGTAGAACTAGCCCTCACAGATACGCAGTATTTT. Translating it yields CASSVELALTDTQYF. The gene calls are TRBV9 and TRBJ2-3, with a possible D match to TRBD2 (6 bases). The V gene lost 0 bases and the J gene lost 2 bases, with 10 bases spanning the gap. Looked up from germline, CDR1 is SGDLS and CDR2 is YYNGEE. This CDR3 is 15 amino acids long.

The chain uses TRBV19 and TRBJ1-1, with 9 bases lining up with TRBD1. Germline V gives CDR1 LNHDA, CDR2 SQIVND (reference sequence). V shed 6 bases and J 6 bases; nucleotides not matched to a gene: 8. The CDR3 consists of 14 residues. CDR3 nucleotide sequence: TGTGCCAGTAGGGGGACAGGGCGGGATTCTGAAGCTTTCTTT. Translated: CASRGTGRDSEAFF.

The CDR3 region has the DNA TGTGCCAGCAGTTACAGGGCCAGACATGAAAAACTGTTTTTT. This gives the protein CASSYRARHEKLFF. The genes are TRBV27 and TRBJ1-4, with D possibly being TRBD1 (6 bases). The germline CDR1 and CDR2 sequences are MNHEY and SMNVEV (reference sequence). This CDR3 is built from 14 residues. Between the trimmed V and J ends, which lost 4 bases and 6 bases, there was a span of 12 bases.